These 10 T cell receptor beta chains were all obtained from the same sample, sequenced in a study of CD8 T cells in Susac syndrome. RNA, at about 0.45 to 1 ug, was reverse transcribed with random hexamers. Each CDR3 protein gets one entry after TCRdb re-called the immunoSEQ multiplex PCR reads with MiXCR. The sample lists a few hundred thousand distinct CDR3 sequences, 85% occurring once. The sample was CD8+ T cells from PBMCs. The source of these receptors is a human donor with multiple sclerosis.

The chain uses TRBV24-1 and TRBJ2-1; D unclear. The V gene's germline CDR1 is KGHDR and CDR2 SFDVKD. CDR3 length: 15 amino acids. V was cut by 9 bases and J by 0 bases, with 14 bases left in between. The chain's CDR3 is CATALLIHSYNEQFF. The CDR3 nucleotides read TGTGCCACCGCCCTCCTAATACACTCCTACAATGAGCAGTTCTTC.

The chain combines TRBV24-1 with TRBJ1-5; TRBD1 aligns across 8 bases. Germline lookup yields CDR1 KGHDR and CDR2 SFDVKD. V trimming: 3 bases; J trimming: 6 bases; junction bases outside the gene matches: 9. This CDR3 is built from 16 residues. The DNA of the CDR3 is TGTGCCACCAGTGATCCGGACAGGGAGATCGGTCAGCCCCAGCATTTT. This translates into CATSDPDREIGQPQHF.

V gene TRBV4-1 combines with J gene TRBJ2-2; a weak D match, TRBD1 (5 bases). Germline CDR1 reads MGHRA; CDR2 reads YSYEKL. The CDR3 has 14 residues. Deletions cut 6 bases from V and 0 bases from J, with 8 bases between. CDR3 coding DNA: TGCGCCAGCAGACAACAGGCGAACACCGGGGAGCTGTTTTTT. It is translated as CASRQQANTGELFF.

The chain has TRBV28 and TRBJ2-3; D is perhaps TRBD1 (6 bases). The CDR3 totals 14 residues. Germline V gene data show CDR1 as MDHEN and CDR2 as SYDVKM. Between the trimmed V and J ends, which lost 4 bases and 2 bases, there was a span of 10 bases. The CDR3 reads CASSSGQFTDTQYF. DNA for the CDR3: TGTGCCAGCAGTTCCGGACAGTTCACAGATACGCAGTATTTT.

The rearrangement uses TRBV11-2 and TRBJ2-5, with TRBD2 identical over 11 bases. The CDR3 spans 14 residues. Germline V gene sequence: CDR1 SGHAT, CDR2 FQNNGV. J lost 5 bases, V lost 5 bases, and 4 bases had no gene match. DNA for the CDR3: TGTGCCAGCAGCACCTGGACTAGCGGGGAGACCCAGTACTTC. It codes for CASSTWTSGETQYF.

The genes are TRBV20-1 and TRBJ1-4; D is uncertain. The CDR3 length is 15 residues. The germline V gene has CDR1 DFQATT and CDR2 SNEGSKA (reference sequence). Trimming cost V 2 bases and J 8 bases, with 18 bases left between them. CDR3: CSARNIRERREKLFF. CDR3 bases: TGCAGTGCTAGAAATATTCGCGAGAGAAGGGAAAAACTGTTTTTT.

In this sample, this clonotype turned up a few times. The rearrangement uses TRBV28 and TRBJ2-7; TRBD1 matches 11 bases. Trimming removed 5 bases from V and 2 bases from J; junction bases left unmatched: 5. The CDR3 has 15 residues. Germline CDR1 and CDR2: MDHEN and SYDVKM. DNA for the CDR3: TGTGCCAGCAGTCCCGGGACAGGGGGTCCCTACGAGCAGTACTTC. Translation: CASSPGTGGPYEQYF.

Here the CDR3 DNA reads TGTGCCAGCAGCCCTACCCGCTATGACAGGGGGCGCACCTACGAGCAGTACTTC. It is translated as CASSPTRYDRGRTYEQYF. This chain connects TRBV7-9 to TRBJ2-7; 10 bases fit TRBD1. CDR1 and CDR2 (germline): SEHNR, FQNEAQ (reference sequence). The CDR3 has 18 residues. V lost 5 bases to trimming and J lost 2 bases; unmatched junction nucleotides: 15.

This clonotype was detected only once. An end of the junction does not agree with germline; a read error may underlie this. The J gene is TRBJ2-3, the V gene TRBV12-3 or TRBV12-4; 14 nucleotides agree with TRBD2. The CDR3 loop spans 16 amino acids. The CDR3 sequence: CASTSGLAGVTDTQFF. In DNA form, the CDR3 reads TGTGCCAGCACCTCGGGACTAGCGGGAGTAACAGATACGCAGTTTTTT.

The chain couples TRBV5-6 to TRBJ2-3; 8 bases match TRBD2. This CDR3 comprises 16 residues. Germline V gene data show CDR1 as SGHDT and CDR2 as YYEEEE. The junction had 9 bases not matched to a gene; V was cut back by 4 bases and J by 2 bases. CDR3 loop: CASSHTAGGNTDTQYF. As DNA, the CDR3 is TGTGCCAGCAGCCATACCGCGGGGGGAAACACAGATACGCAGTATTTT.